This is a list of T cell receptor beta chains from one sample in a study of shared clonotypes between healthy human individuals. Data came from immunoSEQ multiplex PCR; TCRdb stores just in-frame clones and leaves some out. Counted here are around 2.5 million clones, under 95% occurring once; the ten biggest clones make up roughly 0.36%. What was sequenced was naive CD4+ T cells from PBMCs. The receptors were sampled from a man aged 18 to 30 in good health. Some clones in this sample may be carry-over from other donors' samples. Each CDR3 is given with its conserved first and last residue. Fields, in order: CDR3 length, D gene, V gene, clone size, J gene, CDR3 protein, CDR3 DNA. D genes are given only for firm matches. Part of the rows lack a size; the others show once, few, many or a class for expanded clones.

14	TRBD2	TRBV28	NA	TRBJ2-5	CASSQPGGQETQYF	TGTGCCAGCTCGCAGCCGGGAGGACAAGAGACCCAGTACTTC
12	NA	TRBV10-3	NA	TRBJ2-7	CAISDPGGEQYF	TGTGCCATCAGTGACCCAGGTGGCGAGCAGTACTTC
14	TRBD2	TRBV6-1	NA	TRBJ2-7	CASSLASGSYEQYF	TGTGCCAGCAGTCTGGCTAGCGGGTCCTACGAGCAGTACTTC
14	NA	TRBV28	once	TRBJ2-7	CASTRAQIGYEQYF	TGTGCCAGCACCCGGGCTCAGATAGGATACGAGCAGTACTTC
12	TRBD1	TRBV10-3	NA	TRBJ2-5	CATRQGRETQYF	TGTGCCACCCGACAGGGGAGAGAGACCCAGTACTTC
16	TRBD1	TRBV7-2	NA	TRBJ2-3	CASSSRQGAVGDTQYF	TGTGCCAGCAGCTCCCGACAGGGGGCGGTCGGGGATACGCAGTATTTT
13	NA	TRBV9	NA	TRBJ2-1	CASSVAGSPEQFF	TGTGCCAGCAGCGTAGCTGGGTCCCCTGAGCAGTTCTTC
16	NA	TRBV9	NA	TRBJ2-5	CASSPRWGRNQETQYF	TGTGCCAGCAGCCCACGTTGGGGCCGAAACCAAGAGACCCAGTACTTC
15	NA	TRBV7-8	NA	TRBJ1-6	CASSLNRSGNSPLHF	TGTGCCAGCAGCTTAAATCGGTCTGGAAATTCACCCCTCCACTTT
14	TRBD1	TRBV6-1	NA	TRBJ1-2	CASIWGQPLYGYTF	TGTGCCAGCATATGGGGACAGCCCTTATATGGCTACACCTTC
13	TRBD1	TRBV5-1	NA	TRBJ2-5	CASSPGQGETQYF	TGCGCCAGCAGCCCCGGACAGGGGGAGACCCAGTACTTC
15	TRBD2	TRBV2	NA	TRBJ2-1	CASSELAGSYNEQFF	TGTGCCAGCAGTGAACTAGCGGGGAGTTACAATGAGCAGTTCTTC
14	TRBD2	TRBV7-3	NA	TRBJ2-2	CASSTRGGAGELFF	TGTGCCAGCAGCACCCGGGGAGGGGCCGGGGAGCTGTTTTTT
16	NA	TRBV28	once	TRBJ2-1	CASSEVGNVPYNEQFF	TGTGCCAGCAGTGAGGTAGGGAACGTCCCTTACAATGAGCAGTTCTTC
14	NA	TRBV4-2	NA	TRBJ2-1	CASSQDLDRREQFF	TGTGCCAGCAGCCAAGATCTTGACCGCCGGGAGCAGTTCTTC
17	TRBD1	TRBV5-8	once	TRBJ1-1	CASSLRQGAYLNTEAFF	TGTGCCAGCAGCCTACGACAGGGGGCCTATTTGAACACTGAAGCTTTCTTT
11	NA	TRBV6-5	NA	TRBJ2-1	CASSYSGVQFF	TGTGCCAGCAGTTACTCTGGTGTGCAGTTCTTC
12	NA	TRBV5-1	NA	TRBJ2-1	CASSLDRTGLIF	TGCGCCAGCAGCTTGGATAGAACAGGGCTGATCTTC
12	NA	TRBV4-2	NA	TRBJ2-7	CASGSVTYEQYF	TGTGCCAGCGGGAGCGTGACCTACGAGCAGTACTTC
15	NA	TRBV11-2	NA	TRBJ2-1	CASSLTLSSYNEQFF	TGTGCCAGCAGCTTGACACTATCGAGCTACAATGAGCAGTTCTTC
13	NA	TRBV7-3	NA	TRBJ1-2	CASSFRGQAGYTF	TGTGCCAGCAGCTTCCGAGGGCAGGCGGGCTACACCTTC
15	TRBD1	TRBV18	NA	TRBJ1-2	CASSPPGQGAVGYTF	TGTGCCAGCTCACCACCGGGTCAGGGGGCGGTTGGCTACACCTTC
14	TRBD1	TRBV28	NA	TRBJ1-2	CASTLAGTAYGYTF	TGTGCCAGCACTCTTGCCGGGACAGCATATGGCTACACCTTC